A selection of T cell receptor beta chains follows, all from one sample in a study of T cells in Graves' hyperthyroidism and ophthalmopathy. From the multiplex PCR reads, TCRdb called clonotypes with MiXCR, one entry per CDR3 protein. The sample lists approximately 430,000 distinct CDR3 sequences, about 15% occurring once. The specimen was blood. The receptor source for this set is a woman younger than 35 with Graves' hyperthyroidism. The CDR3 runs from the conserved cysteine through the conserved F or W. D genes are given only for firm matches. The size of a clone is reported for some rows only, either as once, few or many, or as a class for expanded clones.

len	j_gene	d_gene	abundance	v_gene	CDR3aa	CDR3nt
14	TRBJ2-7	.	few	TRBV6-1	CASSEPRDFYEQYF	TGTGCCAGCAGTGAACCCCGCGATTTCTACGAGCAGTACTTC
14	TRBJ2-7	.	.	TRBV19	CASSRGGNRYEQYF	TGTGCCAGTAGTAGGGGCGGAAACAGATACGAGCAGTACTTC
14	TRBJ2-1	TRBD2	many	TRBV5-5	CASSLLSGRNEQFF	TGTGCCAGCAGCTTGCTGAGCGGGAGGAATGAGCAGTTCTTC
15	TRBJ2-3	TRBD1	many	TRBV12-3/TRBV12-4	CASSLWQGETDTQYF	TGTGCCAGCAGTTTGTGGCAGGGGGAGACAGATACGCAGTATTTT
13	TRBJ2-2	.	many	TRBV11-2	CASSASGAGELFF	TGTGCCAGCAGCGCCAGCGGTGCCGGGGAGCTGTTTTTT
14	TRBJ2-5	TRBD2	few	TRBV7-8	CATEGVGGRETQYF	TGTGCCACCGAAGGGGTGGGAGGGCGTGAGACCCAGTACTTC
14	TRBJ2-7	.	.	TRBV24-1	CATSDSGSSYEQYF	TGTGCCACCAGTGATTCAGGGAGTAGCTACGAGCAGTACTTC
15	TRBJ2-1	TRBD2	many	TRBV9	CASGLGLADYNEQFF	TGTGCCAGCGGCCTAGGGCTAGCGGATTACAATGAGCAGTTCTTC
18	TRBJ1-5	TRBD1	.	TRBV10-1	CASSSRDRGVYSNQPQHF	TGCGCCAGCAGTAGCCGGGACAGGGGGGTTTATAGCAATCAGCCCCAGCATTTT
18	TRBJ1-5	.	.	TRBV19	CASSTIPRTDHSNQPQHF	TGTGCCAGTAGTACTATCCCGAGGACGGACCATAGCAATCAGCCCCAGCATTTT
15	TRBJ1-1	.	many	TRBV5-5	CASSLPRDMNTEAFF	TGTGCCAGCAGCTTGCCCCGGGACATGAACACTGAAGCTTTCTTT
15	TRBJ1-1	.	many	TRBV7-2	CASSLVGSVGTEAFF	TGTGCCAGCAGCTTAGTGGGCTCGGTGGGAACTGAAGCTTTCTTT
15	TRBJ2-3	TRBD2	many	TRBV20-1	CSAGKGLAGGDTQYF	TGCAGTGCTGGGAAGGGACTAGCGGGTGGAGATACGCAGTATTTT
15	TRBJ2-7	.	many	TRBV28	CASSSLNIRVYEQYF	TGTGCCAGCTCCTCCTTAAATATTAGAGTCTACGAGCAGTACTTC
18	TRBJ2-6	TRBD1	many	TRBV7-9	CASSADRAGLSGANVLTF	TGTGCCAGCAGCGCCGACAGGGCCGGCCTCTCTGGGGCCAACGTCCTGACTTTC
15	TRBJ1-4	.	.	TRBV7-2	CASSLRRSTNEKLFF	TGTGCCAGCAGCCTACGAAGATCAACTAATGAAAAACTGTTTTTT
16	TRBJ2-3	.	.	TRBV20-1	CSARGFNEKVTDTQYF	TGCAGTGCTAGAGGATTTAATGAAAAAGTCACAGATACGCAGTATTTT
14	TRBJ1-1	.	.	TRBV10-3	CAIRRYRENTEAFF	TGTGCCATCAGGAGGTACAGGGAGAACACTGAAGCTTTCTTT
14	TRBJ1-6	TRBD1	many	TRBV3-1	CASSRRQGGSPLHF	TGTGCCAGCAGCCGCCGACAGGGAGGTTCACCCCTCCACTTT
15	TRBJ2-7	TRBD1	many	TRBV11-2	CASSFGQGAIYEQYF	TGTGCCAGCAGCTTCGGACAGGGGGCCATCTACGAGCAGTACTTC
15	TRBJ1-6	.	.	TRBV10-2	CASSDPISYNSPLHF	TGCGCCAGCAGTGATCCCATTTCCTATAATTCACCCCTCCACTTT
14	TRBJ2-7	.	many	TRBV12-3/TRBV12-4	CASSTQRNTYEQYF	TGTGCCAGCAGTACCCAGCGGAACACCTACGAGCAGTACTTC
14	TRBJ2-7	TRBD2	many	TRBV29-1	CSAKLAASSYEQYF	TGCAGCGCCAAACTAGCGGCGAGCTCCTACGAGCAGTACTTC
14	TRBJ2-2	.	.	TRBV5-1	CASSPGQYTGELFF	TGCGCCAGCAGCCCCGGACAGTACACCGGGGAGCTGTTTTTT
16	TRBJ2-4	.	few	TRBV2	CASREQGGLAKNIQYF	TGTGCCAGCAGAGAACAGGGAGGGTTAGCCAAAAACATTCAGTACTTC